This T cell receptor beta chain was recorded in a study of chemoradiotherapy in HPV16-positive cancers. The repertoire was sequenced with immunoSEQ multiplex PCR; TCRdb's copy has only in-frame clones and lacks some. The repertoire holds fewer than 20,000 clones, with just under 70% as singletons. The CDR3 has 15 residues. V shed 2 bases and J 11 bases; nucleotides not matched to a gene: 8. From germline, CDR1 is SGDLS and CDR2 YYNGEE. Sequenced here: tumor tissue, sampled from a patient who underwent chemoradiotherapy. This sequence was found in a human donor with HPV-associated anogenital cancer. This chain links TRBV9 with TRBJ2-5, with 14 bases matching TRBD2. The DNA of the CDR3 is TGTGCCAGCAGCGTCGGGGGACTAGCGGGAGATGAGCAGTACTTC. Translated: CASSVGGLAGDEQYF.